A selection of T cell receptor beta chains follows, all from one sample in a study of blood T cell repertoires in COVID-19. Sequenced by immunoSEQ multiplex PCR; TCRdb stores in-frame clones only, minus some. The sample has roughly 260,000 clones; 80% to 90% are singletons. Source material: PBMCs or T cells enriched from blood (not recorded which). Source of these receptors: a woman in her twenties or thirties with acute COVID-19. CDR3s include the opening cysteine and the closing phenylalanine or tryptophan. D genes are given only for firm matches. A clone size is listed for some rows: how often the clone was seen (once, few, many), or a class if it is expanded.

d_call | clone_size | j_call | v_call | cdr3_nt | cdr3_aa
TRBD1 | . | TRBJ1-1 | TRBV27 | TGTGCCAGCAAATCAGGGGGGAACACTGAAGCTTTCTTT | CASKSGGNTEAFF
TRBD2 | once | TRBJ2-7 | TRBV5-1 | TGCGCCAGCAGCCCGGGACTAGCCTACGAGCAGTACTTC | CASSPGLAYEQYF
TRBD1 | few | TRBJ1-2 | TRBV6-6 | TGTGCCAGCAGCAGGACAGGGCAGGGTGGCTACACCTTC | CASSRTGQGGYTF
. | . | TRBJ1-1 | TRBV29-1 | TGCAGCGTCTCGGTGAACACTGAAGCTTTCTTT | CSVSVNTEAFF
. | . | TRBJ1-2 | TRBV15 | TGTGCCACCAGCAGAGGAGGGATTGAGCGGGGCTACACCTTC | CATSRGGIERGYTF
. | once | TRBJ2-5 | TRBV6-5 | TGTGCCAGCTCCCAAGGGGCCGGACAAGAGACCCAGTACTTC | CASSQGAGQETQYF
. | . | TRBJ1-3 | TRBV5-6 | TGTGCCAGCAGCTTGGGTCCGTCTGGAAACACCATATATTTT | CASSLGPSGNTIYF
. | . | TRBJ1-3 | TRBV7-9 | TGTGCCAGCAGCTTATTATCAGGGACTGGAAACACCATATATTTT | CASSLLSGTGNTIYF
TRBD1 | . | TRBJ2-7 | TRBV5-6 | TGTGCCAGCAGTCCCCACGGGACAGCATATTATAGCTCCTACGAGCAGTACTTC | CASSPHGTAYYSSYEQYF
TRBD1 | . | TRBJ1-5 | TRBV7-2 | TGTGCCAGCAGCTTAGCAGGGGGCGACAATCAGCCCCAGCATTTT | CASSLAGGDNQPQHF
TRBD2 | few | TRBJ2-3 | TRBV5-4 | TGTGCCAGCAGCTCCCTAGCGGCGGTTAGCACAGATACGCAGTATTTT | CASSSLAAVSTDTQYF
TRBD1 | . | TRBJ2-7 | TRBV11-3 | TGTGCCAGCAGCCCTGGGACAGGGAATAGCCTTGGGGGCTCCTACGAGCAGTACTTC | CASSPGTGNSLGGSYEQYF
TRBD2 | few | TRBJ2-7 | TRBV7-2 | TGTGCCAGCAGCTTGGGCGGGGGGTACGAGCAGTACTTC | CASSLGGGYEQYF
. | . | TRBJ1-1 | TRBV10-3 | TGTGCCATCAGACCCCGACAGTTTCATGAAGCTTTCTTT | CAIRPRQFHEAFF